The clone carrying this T cell receptor (beta chain) was found many times. As yet, its antigen is unknown. The CDR3 loop spans 12 amino acids. Germline V gene lookup returns CDR1 DFQATT and CDR2 SNEGSKA (reference sequence). Deletions cut 1 base from V and 2 bases from J, with 5 bases between. The data were obtained in a study of T cells in Graves' hyperthyroidism and ophthalmopathy. It was RNA transcripts that yielded the amplified TCR beta CDR3 regions. First-round RT-PCR with HTBI primers amplified the TCR CDR3 region. Each CDR3 protein gets one entry after TCRdb re-called the multiplex PCR reads with MiXCR. The sample includes about 840,000 distinct CDR3 sequences, over 35% of them seen just once. Study results and caveats: The model's output predicted ophthalmopathy at a median of approximately 6.5 months prior to onset. Ophthalmopathy cases were set apart from stable hyperthyroidism by a 13 V-J model. Blood also carried most thyroid clonotypes expanded above 0.001.

Orbital computed tomography, thyroid ultrasound, serum thyroxine and TRAb, and clinical symptoms together informed the diagnoses. V gene TRBV20-1 combines with J gene TRBJ1-2; D gene uncertain. Sequenced sample: blood. The receptor was derived from a man between 18 and 29 years old with Graves' hyperthyroidism. The CDR3 nucleotides read TGCAGTGCTAGAGGCCAGAACTATGGCTACACCTTC. Amino acid sequence: CSARGQNYGYTF.